These 20 T cell receptor beta chains originate from one sample sequenced in a study of blood T cell repertoires in COVID-19. Profiled with immunoSEQ multiplex PCR; TCRdb holds only in-frame clones, not every one. This sample carries approximately 280,000 clones, 82% of them seen once, and the ten largest clones take roughly 4.7%. Sequencing was performed on PBMCs or T cells enriched from blood (not recorded which). Receptors originate from a man aged 35 to 55 who had been exposed to COVID-19.

The CDR3 protein is CASSFLAGGHNEQFF. CDR3 nucleotides: TGTGCCAGCAGTTTCCTCGCGGGAGGTCACAATGAGCAGTTCTTC. The chain couples TRBV27 to TRBJ2-1, with 8 bases lining up with TRBD2. Germline loops: CDR1 MNHEY, CDR2 SMNVEV (reference sequence). The trim removed 3 bases at V and 5 bases at J, leaving 6 bases unmatched. The CDR3 sequence is 15 residues long.

This chain uses TRBV7-2 with TRBJ2-2; 9 bases agree with TRBD2. The germline V gene encodes CDR1 SGHTA and CDR2 FQGNSA. The CDR3 runs to 17 residues. The V gene end was trimmed by 2 bases and the J gene end by 5 bases; junction bases not matched to a gene: 9. CDR3 region: CASSLPRASGITGELFF. The CDR3 bases are TGTGCCAGCAGCTTACCCCGGGCTAGCGGGATTACCGGGGAGCTGTTTTTT.

Only a few counts were recorded for this clone. V usage is TRBV12-3 or TRBV12-4 and J usage is TRBJ1-1, with D hard to call. The CDR3 is made up of 13 amino acids. The germline V and J ends were trimmed by 6 bases and 1 base, with 9 bases remaining between them. CDR3 nucleotide sequence: TGTGCCAGCAGGAGGCAGAGGAACACTGAAGCTTTCTTT. As protein: CASRRQRNTEAFF.

The V and J genes are TRBV6-5 and TRBJ1-6; D might be TRBD1 (6 bases). The V end lost 2 bases, the J end lost 7 bases, and 12 bases lay between the germline ends. The CDR3 covers 15 residues. Germline V gene sequence: CDR1 MNHEY, CDR2 SVGAGI. CDR3 sequence: CASSYGQNLNSPLHF. DNA for the CDR3: TGTGCCAGCAGTTACGGACAGAATTTGAATTCACCCCTCCACTTT.

The rearrangement links TRBV19 to TRBJ1-5; D gene ambiguous. This CDR3 region has 14 residues. Germline-derived CDR1 and CDR2 are LNHDA and SQIVND (reference sequence). The V and J ends lost 3 bases and 0 bases respectively, with 6 bases between them. In nucleotides, the CDR3 is TGTGCCAGTAGTATCCAGGATAGCAATCAGCCCCAGCATTTT. It specifies CASSIQDSNQPQHF. Variable domain in full (rest from reference TRBV19 and TRBJ1-5): DGGITQSPKYLFRKEGQNVTLSCEQNLNHDAMYWYRQDPGQGLRLIYYSQIVNDFQKGDIAEGYSVSREKKESFPLTVTSAQKNPTAFYLCASSIQDSNQPQHFGDGTRLSIL.

In its sample, this clone was seen a few times. The chain links TRBV5-5 to TRBJ2-1, with 11 bases lining up with TRBD2. V gave up 4 bases and J gave up 7 bases; unmatched junction bases: 10. Germline V gives CDR1 SGHKS, CDR2 YYEKEE (reference sequence). The CDR3 covers 16 residues. The CDR3 reads CASSVPTSGSRNEQFF. The CDR3 DNA reads as TGTGCCAGCAGCGTACCAACTAGCGGGAGTCGGAATGAGCAGTTCTTC.

This rearrangement joins TRBV10-1 to TRBJ1-4; no firm D call. The V gene's germline CDR1 is WNHNN and CDR2 SYGVQD (reference sequence). V lost 5 bases and J 2 bases, leaving 6 bases between the germline ends. This CDR3 is built from 13 residues. This CDR3 reads CASSMTTNEKLFF. In DNA form, the CDR3 reads TGCGCCAGCAGTATGACTACTAATGAAAAACTGTTTTTT.

This clone was seen once. The chain joins TRBV19 to TRBJ2-3; no definite D call. The V gene's germline CDR1 is LNHDA and CDR2 SQIVND (reference sequence). The CDR3 is 15 residues long. V lost 0 bases and J 2 bases, leaving 9 bases between the germline ends. The CDR3 DNA reads TGTGCCAGTAGTATAGAGGGCAAATACACAGATACGCAGTATTTT. This gives the protein CASSIEGKYTDTQYF.

The rearrangement joins TRBV18 to TRBJ2-7, with D possibly TRBD2 on 5 matching bases. Germline V gene lookup returns CDR1 KGHSH and CDR2 LQKENI. The CDR3 extends over 12 amino acids. The ends were cut back, 3 bases at V and 2 bases at J, with 5 bases in the middle. The DNA for the CDR3 is TGTGCCAGCTCACCCGGGACCTACGAGCAGTACTTC. It is translated as CASSPGTYEQYF.

V usage is TRBV7-9 and J usage is TRBJ2-2; a possible D gene is TRBD1 (6 bases). V lost 3 bases, J lost 1 base, and 15 bases lay in between. This CDR3 is 17 amino acids long. Germline V lookup: CDR1 SEHNR, CDR2 FQNEAQ (reference sequence). The CDR3 DNA follows: TGTGCCAGCAGCTTCCGGACAGCCGACTGGAACACCGGGGAGCTGTTTTTT. It is translated as CASSFRTADWNTGELFF.

V is TRBV19 and J is TRBJ1-1; 7 bases line up with TRBD1. Germline values: CDR1 LNHDA, CDR2 SQIVND (reference sequence). J was trimmed by 3 bases and V by 4 bases; bases with no gene match: 8. The CDR3 has 15 residues. The CDR3 region is CASSNRGREDTEAFF. Here the CDR3 DNA reads TGTGCCAGTAGTAACAGGGGCAGAGAGGACACTGAAGCTTTCTTT.

The chain is built from TRBV30 and TRBJ1-1; D uncertain. The CDR3 consists of 15 residues. V lost 2 bases, J lost 0 bases, and 13 bases lay in between. The germline V gene encodes CDR1 GTSNPN and CDR2 SVGIG (reference sequence). DNA for the CDR3: TGTGCCTGGAGTCCCATCGACATGATGAACACTGAAGCTTTCTTT. As protein: CAWSPIDMMNTEAFF.

The chain has TRBV9 and TRBJ2-3; D call uncertain. There are 15 residues in the CDR3. Trimming took 0 bases from V and 1 from J, leaving 9 bases between them. The V gene's germline CDR1 is SGDLS and CDR2 YYNGEE. The CDR3 reads CASSVGSPGTDTQYF. The CDR3 DNA sequence: TGTGCCAGCAGCGTAGGTAGCCCCGGCACAGATACGCAGTATTTT.

V usage is TRBV5-1 and J usage is TRBJ2-6; 7 bases are shared with TRBD1. There are 18 residues in the CDR3. Trimming at V came to 4 bases and at J to 1 base, leaving 11 bases not matched to a gene. From germline, CDR1 is SGHRS and CDR2 YFSETQ. CDR3 in amino acids: CASSHRTGRGSGANVLTF. As DNA, the CDR3 is TGCGCCAGCAGCCATCGGACAGGAAGGGGGTCTGGGGCCAACGTCCTGACTTTC.

This sequence joins TRBV5-1 and TRBJ2-3; TRBD2 might be the D (6 bases). Germline values: CDR1 SGHRS, CDR2 YFSETQ. This CDR3 comprises 15 residues. V dropped 3 bases and J dropped 2 bases, with 13 bases sitting between them. The CDR3 DNA reads TGCGCCAGCAGCTCGACTAGGACGAACACAGATACGCAGTATTTT. Translated, it gives CASSSTRTNTDTQYF.

The V and J genes are TRBV11-2 and TRBJ2-3; the D gene is possibly TRBD2 (6 bases). V was trimmed by 5 bases and J by 5 bases, leaving 29 bases between them. The CDR3 has 19 residues. CDR1 is SGHAT, CDR2 FQNNGV, per germline. The CDR3 spells CASSPTIFQRAYREDTQYF. The CDR3 bases are TGTGCCAGCAGCCCAACGATCTTTCAGCGGGCCTACAGAGAAGATACGCAGTATTTT.

The chain employs TRBV20-1 and TRBJ2-7; maybe TRBD2 (5 bases). Trimming took 3 bases from V and 5 from J, leaving 8 bases between them. The germline V gene has CDR1 DFQATT and CDR2 SNEGSKA (reference sequence). The CDR3 contains 11 residues. In DNA, the CDR3 is TGCAGTGCTAGCCTAGCCAACGAGCAGTACTTC. This codes for CSASLANEQYF.

The chain carries TRBV30 and TRBJ1-4, with 10 bases identical to TRBD1. The germline gives CDR1 GTSNPN, CDR2 SVGIG (reference sequence). Losses at the gene ends were 4 bases for V and 9 bases for J; bases not matched to a gene: 8. The CDR3 totals 14 residues. The CDR3 DNA sequence: TGTGCCTGGACTCCGGGACAGGGGTTGAAAAAACTGTTTTTT. Encoded protein: CAWTPGQGLKKLFF.

The chain combines TRBV3-1 (or the pseudogene TRBV3-2) with TRBJ1-1; 7 nucleotides align to TRBD1. The V gene end was trimmed by 0 bases and the J gene end by 2 bases; junction bases not matched to a gene: 12. Germline V gene sequence: CDR1 LGHDT, CDR2 YNNKEL (reference sequence). The CDR3 spans 18 residues. The CDR3 is CASSQDPNRGLRNTEAFF. The CDR3 DNA sequence: TGTGCCAGCAGCCAAGACCCTAACAGGGGCCTACGTAACACTGAAGCTTTCTTT.

In this sample, this clone turned up once. The chain is built from TRBV29-1 and TRBJ2-7, with TRBD1 as a possible D gene (5 bases). The CDR3 extends over 12 amino acids. Germline CDR1 reads SQVTM; CDR2 reads ANQGSEA. The V and J ends lost 6 bases and 3 bases respectively, with 12 bases between them. CDR3 protein: CSVLTDSYEQYF. CDR3 nucleotide sequence: TGCAGCGTGCTAACAGACAGCTACGAGCAGTACTTC.